This entry lists 32 T cell receptor beta chains sequenced from one sample in a study of naive and memory T cell subsets. Four PCR rounds used nested alpha and beta constant region primers plus the SP2 primer. TCRdb re-derived calls from the 5' RACE reads in MiXCR, one entry per CDR3 protein. The sample has about 60,000 distinct CDR3 sequences; 6% to 8.5% are singletons. The library had UMIs added by 3' ligation of an oligonucleotide to TCR cDNA. The source is a female donor in good health.

This clonotype was observed once. This chain connects TRBV23-1 to TRBJ2-1; TRBD1 agrees at 10 bases. TRBV23-1 is marked as an open reading frame, function uncertain. This CDR3 contains 17 residues. The J segment lost 5 bases and the V segment lost 3 bases, leaving 10 bases of the junction unmatched. The CDR3 DNA reads TGCGCCAGCAGTCACCAAGGCGGGACAGGGGTTAACAATGAGCAGTTCTTC. Its protein is CASSHQGGTGVNNEQFF.

This clonotype appeared a few times. This sequence joins TRBV6-6 and TRBJ1-1, with 8 bases identical to TRBD1. The CDR3 spans 13 residues. The ends lost 10 bases at V and 3 bases at J; junction bases unmatched: 7. Germline CDR1 and CDR2: MNHNY and SVGAGI (reference sequence). In DNA, the CDR3 is TGTGCCACCACGACACAGGGGGACACTGAAGCTTTCTTT. It specifies CATTTQGDTEAFF.

This clonotype was counted at least ten times. The rearrangement uses TRBV19 and TRBJ1-5; D gene uncertain. The V gene lost 1 base and the J gene lost 1 base, with 8 bases spanning the gap. Looked up from germline, CDR1 is LNHDA and CDR2 is SQIVND (reference sequence). This CDR3 is built from 15 residues. The CDR3 region is CASSIGGGSNQPQHF. The CDR3 DNA sequence: TGTGCCAGTAGTATAGGTGGTGGAAGCAATCAGCCCCAGCATTTT.

The chain recombines TRBV12-5 with TRBJ1-1; tentative D call: TRBD1 (5 bases). Looked up from germline, CDR1 is LGHNT and CDR2 is FRNRAP. Deletions cut 7 bases from V and 4 bases from J, with 19 bases between. CDR3 length equals 15 residues. CDR3 in DNA: TGTGCTAGTGCTCGTGCGGGAGCAGGGTCCACTGAAGCTTTCTTT. Its translation: CASARAGAGSTEAFF.

This clonotype came up a few times. The rearrangement joins TRBV7-8 to TRBJ1-5; D gene uncertain. Germline assignment: CDR1 SGHVS and CDR2 FQNEAQ. This CDR3 region has 14 residues. The V and J ends lost 4 bases and 5 bases respectively, with 12 bases between them. The CDR3 DNA follows: TGTGCCAGCAGCTGGAATCTATGGGATCAGCCCCAGCATTTT. This encodes CASSWNLWDQPQHF.

The chain couples TRBV27 to TRBJ2-2; TRBD2 might be the D (5 bases). In germline, CDR1 is MNHEY, CDR2 SMNVEV (reference sequence). V gave up 5 bases and J gave up 7 bases, with 14 bases separating them. This CDR3 has 14 amino acids. Here the CDR3 DNA reads TGTGCCAGCAGTCAGGCCACGGGATACGGGGAGCTGTTTTTT. Translating gives CASSQATGYGELFF.

Turning to this clonotype: A much more abundant neighbour one base away suggests this may be a read error. The chain recombines TRBV28 with TRBJ1-2; D ambiguous. The CDR3 runs 13 residues. Germline CDR1 reads MDHEN; CDR2 reads SYDVKM. CDR3 region: CASSFTANYGDTF. In nucleotides, the CDR3 is TGTGCCAGCAGTTTCACAGCTAACTATGGCGACACCTTC.

This clonotype has more than one count but fewer than ten. This rearrangement joins TRBV12-3 or TRBV12-4 to TRBJ2-3; no reliable D call. V shed 2 bases and J shed 6 bases, with 9 bases lying between them. The CDR3 length is 13 residues. The CDR3 reads CASSLLVLDTQYF. In DNA, the CDR3 is TGTGCCAGCAGTTTATTGGTGCTCGATACGCAGTATTTT.

V usage is TRBV2 and J usage is TRBJ2-1; no clear D gene. CDR1 SNHLY and CDR2 FYNNEI come from the germline V gene. The CDR3 sequence is 11 residues long. V gave up 10 bases and J gave up 10 bases, with 14 bases separating them. CDR3 amino acids: CAIAGLDEQFF. The CDR3 region has the DNA TGTGCCATCGCCGGATTAGACGAGCAGTTCTTC.

This clonotype was counted between two and nine times. The chain recombines TRBV29-1 with TRBJ2-5; no definite D call. The CDR3 runs to 13 residues. From germline, CDR1 is SQVTM and CDR2 ANQGSEA. V was shortened by 6 bases and J by 2 bases, with 13 bases between the two germline ends. The CDR3 DNA reads TGCAGCGTCGGCGGACCATCGCAAGAGACCCAGTACTTC. Its protein product is CSVGGPSQETQYF.

This clonotype was seen at least ten times. The V and J genes are TRBV12-3 or TRBV12-4 and TRBJ2-7; a possible D gene is TRBD1 (6 bases). Trimming removed 6 bases from V and 4 bases from J, with 16 bases in between. The CDR3 is 14 residues long. CDR3 sequence reads: CASSLGATGYEQYF. As DNA, the CDR3 is TGTGCCAGCAGCCTCGGGGCTACAGGGTACGAGCAGTACTTC.

This clonotype has ten or more counts. J is TRBJ2-7 and V is TRBV6-2 or TRBV6-3; 12 bases agree with TRBD2. The CDR3 has 15 amino acids. Looked up from germline, CDR1 is MNHEY and CDR2 is SVGEGT. The V segment lost 10 bases and the J segment 1 base; nucleotides outside the gene matches: 8. This chain's CDR3 is CATIPGLAGSYEQYF. In DNA, the CDR3 is TGTGCCACCATTCCGGGACTAGCGGGTTCCTACGAGCAGTACTTC.

Regarding this clonotype: A much larger clone differs by one base, so this may be a read error. The chain has TRBV7-9 and TRBJ1-1; 10 bases agree with TRBD1. CDR3 size: 16 residues. Germline lookup yields CDR1 SEHNR and CDR2 FQNEAQ (reference sequence). The CDR3 is CVSSRPGTGANTEAFF. Written as DNA, the CDR3 is TGTGTCAGCAGCCGTCCCGGGACAGGGGCGAACACTGAAGCTTTCTTT.

This clonotype was detected a few times. The J gene is TRBJ2-2, the V gene TRBV15; D tentatively fits TRBD1 or TRBD2 (7 bases each). V was pared by 1 base and J by 2 bases, with 11 bases between. The CDR3 totals 16 residues. Looked up from germline, CDR1 is LNHNV and CDR2 is YYDKDF (reference sequence). CDR3 protein: CATSRAGGVNTGELFF. CDR3 DNA sequence: TGTGCCACCAGCAGAGCAGGGGGGGTTAACACCGGGGAGCTGTTTTTT.

The chain uses TRBV19 and TRBJ1-2; 8 bases are a match to TRBD1. CDR1 is LNHDA and CDR2 is SQIVND in the germline V gene (reference sequence). The CDR3 sequence is 14 residues long. V trimming: 3 bases; J trimming: 5 bases; junction bases outside the gene matches: 5. The CDR3, as DNA: TGTGCCAGTAGTATCGACAGGGGAAGGTATGGCTACACCTTC. It yields the protein CASSIDRGRYGYTF.

The rearrangement joins TRBV5-1 to TRBJ1-1; TRBD1 matches at 7 bases. In germline, CDR1 is SGHRS, CDR2 YFSETQ. Losses at the gene ends were 0 bases for V and 4 bases for J; bases not matched to a gene: 6. This CDR3 spans 15 amino acids. The CDR3 DNA reads TGCGCCAGCAGCTTGGGAGGGGGCCGTGGCACTGAAGCTTTCTTT. Translated, it gives CASSLGGGRGTEAFF.

The rearrangement uses TRBV20-1 and TRBJ1-5, with TRBD1 as a possible D gene (5 bases). Germline CDR1 and CDR2: DFQATT and SNEGSKA (reference sequence). V was clipped by 5 bases and J by 2 bases, with 16 bases between them. The CDR3 runs 15 residues. This CDR3 is CSARREAGGNQPQHF. CDR3 nucleotides: TGCAGTGCTCGGAGGGAGGCGGGGGGCAATCAGCCCCAGCATTTT.

The CDR3 DNA reads TGTGCCACCAGTGGGGAGACAGGGGGCCGAGAGACCCAGTACTTC. The encoded protein is CATSGETGGRETQYF. The chain joins TRBV24-1 to TRBJ2-5; 10 bases are shared with TRBD1. The CDR3 is 15 amino acids. V lost 5 bases to trimming and J lost 4 bases; unmatched junction nucleotides: 6. Germline assignment: CDR1 KGHDR and CDR2 SFDVKD.

J is TRBJ1-6 and V is TRBV9; a weak D match, TRBD1 (5 bases). Germline CDR1 reads SGDLS; CDR2 reads YYNGEE. The CDR3 extends over 15 amino acids. V lost 0 bases and J 7 bases, leaving 11 bases between the germline ends. The CDR3 sequence is CASSVEQGVNSPLHF. In DNA form, the CDR3 reads TGTGCCAGCAGCGTAGAGCAGGGTGTCAATTCACCCCTCCACTTT.

The chain recombines TRBV27 with TRBJ2-7, with D perhaps matching TRBD2 (6 bases). Trimming left V 2 bases short and J 6 bases short, with 14 bases between. Looked up from germline, CDR1 is MNHEY and CDR2 is SMNVEV (reference sequence). This CDR3 is 14 amino acids long. As DNA, the CDR3 is TGTGCCAGCAGTTTAGGGGGGAACCGTGCCGAGCAGTACTTC. Translating it yields CASSLGGNRAEQYF.

This sequence joins TRBV7-3 and TRBJ1-2, with 9 positions matching TRBD1. V lost 4 bases and J lost 4; bases outside the gene matches: 1. CDR3 size: 13 residues. The germline V gene encodes CDR1 SGHTA and CDR2 FQGTGA. This CDR3 reads CASSSGQGYGYTF. CDR3 nucleotide sequence: TGTGCCAGCAGCTCGGGACAGGGCTATGGCTACACCTTC.

V gene TRBV20-1 combines with J gene TRBJ1-5; no clear D. Germline V lookup: CDR1 DFQATT, CDR2 SNEGSKA (reference sequence). The CDR3 runs to 14 residues. V was clipped by 5 bases and J by 5 bases, with 16 bases between them. The CDR3 spells CSAQPFGSDQPQHF. The CDR3 DNA follows: TGCAGTGCTCAACCCTTTGGGTCTGATCAGCCCCAGCATTTT.

This clonotype was observed a handful of times. CDR3 in DNA: TGTGCCAGCAGTTACTTTGGTTCCCAACACGGTGCCGGGGAGCTGTTTTTT. The encoded protein is CASSYFGSQHGAGELFF. This chain uses TRBV6-2 or TRBV6-3 with TRBJ2-2; no clear D. CDR3 length: 17 residues. The V gene's germline CDR1 is MNHEY and CDR2 SVGEGT. V lost 1 base and J 6 bases, leaving 18 bases between the germline ends.

V is TRBV12-5 and J is TRBJ1-5; D remains unclear. Germline lookup yields CDR1 LGHNT and CDR2 FRNRAP. CDR3 length: 20 amino acids. V was pared by 0 bases and J by 2 bases, with 23 bases between. In DNA form, the CDR3 reads TGTGCTAGTGGTTTGGTACTCTTTGGGCTTGGGAATACGGGCAATCAGCCCCAGCATTTT. Translation gives CASGLVLFGLGNTGNQPQHF.

Only a few counts were recorded for this clonotype. The V call is TRBV19, the J call TRBJ2-3; 8 bases are a match to TRBD1. J was trimmed by 4 bases and V by 6 bases; bases with no gene match: 3. The CDR3 is made up of 13 amino acids. In germline, CDR1 is LNHDA, CDR2 SQIVND (reference sequence). CDR3 loop: CASSVQGADTQYF. The DNA of the CDR3 is TGTGCCAGTAGCGTACAGGGGGCAGATACGCAGTATTTT.

The CDR3 loop reads CASSIGSGTVSYEQYF. DNA for the CDR3: TGTGCCAGTAGTATAGGGTCCGGGACAGTCTCCTACGAGCAGTACTTC. The rearrangement joins TRBV19 to TRBJ2-7; 7 nucleotides agree with TRBD1. V lost 1 base and J lost 0; bases outside the gene matches: 6. This CDR3 spans 16 amino acids. Per the germline V gene, CDR1 is LNHDA and CDR2 is SQIVND (reference sequence). Looking up the rest from reference TRBV19 and TRBJ2-7 gives the full variable domain: DGGITQSPKYLFRKEGQNVTLSCEQNLNHDAMYWYRQDPGQGLRLIYYSQIVNDFQKGDIAEGYSVSREKKESFPLTVTSAQKNPTAFYLCASSIGSGTVSYEQYFGPGTRLTVT.

V usage is TRBV4-2 and J usage is TRBJ2-1; unclear D gene. The germline V and J ends were trimmed by 1 base and 6 bases, with 10 bases remaining between them. Germline V lookup: CDR1 LGHNA, CDR2 YNFKEQ. The CDR3 length is 14 residues. CDR3 coding DNA: TGTGCCAGCAGCCAAGTAACGGCCGCCAATGAGCAGTTCTTC. Translation: CASSQVTAANEQFF.

This clonotype was detected ten times or more. This chain connects TRBV12-3 or TRBV12-4 to TRBJ1-5; TRBD1 is a possible D gene (6 bases). The CDR3 spans 16 residues. V gave up 5 bases and J gave up 1 base, with 15 bases separating them. In DNA form, the CDR3 reads TGTGCCAGCAGTCCGGCAGGGGTTTCGAGCAATCAGCCCCAGCATTTT. Protein: CASSPAGVSSNQPQHF.

This clonotype appeared a single time. This may stem from a read error, because a much larger clone lies one nucleotide away. The chain links TRBV6-2 or TRBV6-3 to TRBJ1-5; a weak D match, TRBD1 (6 bases). The CDR3 has 13 amino acids. Trimming stripped 10 bases from V and 6 bases from J, with 16 bases between. Germline V gives CDR1 MNHEY, CDR2 SVGEGT. The CDR3 here is CANTFTGSQPQHF. The CDR3 bases are TGTGCCAACACGTTCACAGGGAGTCAGCCCCAGCATTTT.

In its sample, this clonotype was seen a few times. The rearrangement joins TRBV5-1 to TRBJ2-7; D may be TRBD2 (5 bases). Germline CDR1 and CDR2: SGHRS and YFSETQ. This CDR3 region has 17 residues. V gave up 4 bases and J gave up 4 bases, with 24 bases separating them. The CDR3 sequence is CASSPRGGQVEKYEQYF. CDR3 sequence (DNA): TGCGCCAGCAGCCCCCGAGGCGGGCAGGTAGAAAAGTACGAGCAGTACTTC.

The gene calls are TRBV7-6 and TRBJ2-3; 11 nucleotides align to TRBD2. The CDR3 has 15 residues. J gave up 6 bases and V 5 bases, and 7 bases lay outside the gene matches. In germline, CDR1 is SGHVS, CDR2 FNYEAQ. The CDR3 here is CASSTVAGGLDTQYF. CDR3 coding DNA: TGTGCCAGCAGCACTGTAGCGGGGGGGCTGGATACGCAGTATTTT.

This clonotype was observed at least ten times. The chain links TRBV7-9 to TRBJ1-1; no firm D call. This CDR3 is 11 amino acids long. Per the germline V gene, CDR1 is SEHNR and CDR2 is FQNEAQ (reference sequence). Trimming took 6 bases from V and 3 from J, leaving 5 bases between them. The CDR3 loop is CASREDTEAFF. Here the CDR3 DNA reads TGTGCCAGCAGGGAGGACACTGAAGCTTTCTTT.